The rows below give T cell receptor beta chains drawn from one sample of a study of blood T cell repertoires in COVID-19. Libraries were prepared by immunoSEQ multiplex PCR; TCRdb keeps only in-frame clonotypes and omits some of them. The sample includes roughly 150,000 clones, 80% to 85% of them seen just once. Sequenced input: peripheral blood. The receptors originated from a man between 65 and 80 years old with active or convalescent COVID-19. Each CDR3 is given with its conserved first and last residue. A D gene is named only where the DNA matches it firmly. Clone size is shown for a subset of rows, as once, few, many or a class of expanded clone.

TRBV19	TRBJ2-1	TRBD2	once	TGTGCCAGTAGTACCCGACTAGCGGGGGACAATGAGCAGTTCTTC	CASSTRLAGDNEQFF
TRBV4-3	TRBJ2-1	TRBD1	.	TGCGCCAGCAGCCAAGCGGGGACAGGGGGTAATGAGCAGTTCTTC	CASSQAGTGGNEQFF
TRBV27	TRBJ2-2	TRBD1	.	TGTGCCAGCAGTTCTTTAGGGACAGGGTTCCCATACACCGCCGGGGAGCTGTTTTTT	CASSSLGTGFPYTAGELFF
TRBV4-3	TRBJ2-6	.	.	TGCGCCAGCAGCCAAGGGGCAGCAAGGTCTGGGGCCAACGTCCTGACTTTC	CASSQGAARSGANVLTF
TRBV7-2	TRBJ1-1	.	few	TGTGCCAGCAGCTTAAGGGGAAACACTGAAGCTTTCTTT	CASSLRGNTEAFF
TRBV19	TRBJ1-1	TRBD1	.	TGTGCCAGCTACCTTGACAGGGAAGACACTGAAGCTTTCTTT	CASYLDREDTEAFF
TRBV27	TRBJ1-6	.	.	TGTGCCAGCCGTCTCGGGAGTTCACCCCTCCACTTT	CASRLGSSPLHF
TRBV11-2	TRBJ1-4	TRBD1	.	TGTGCCAGCAGCCCCAGGGGGGCAGCCGCCAATGAAAAACTGTTTTTT	CASSPRGAAANEKLFF
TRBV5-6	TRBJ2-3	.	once	TGTGCCAGCAAAGGGGGGGACTCCCGCACAGATACGCAGTATTTT	CASKGGDSRTDTQYF
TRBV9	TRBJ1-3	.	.	TGTGCCAGCAGCGACAGGGACGGCTCTGGAAACACCATATATTTT	CASSDRDGSGNTIYF
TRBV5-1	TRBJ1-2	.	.	TGCGCCAGCAGCCTAGGAGGGTCCTATGGCTACACCTTC	CASSLGGSYGYTF
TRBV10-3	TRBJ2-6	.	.	TGTGCCATCAGTGACTTTAAAATGAGCTCTGGGGCCAACGTCCTGACTTTC	CAISDFKMSSGANVLTF
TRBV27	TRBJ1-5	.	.	TGTGCCAGCAGTTTATCCGCGGGGGGTCAGCCCCAGCATTTT	CASSLSAGGQPQHF